This TCR beta chain is drawn from a study of T cell repertoires in cytomegalovirus infection. Study summary: Based on public TCR beta signatures, there were indications of CMV infection and of a matching HLA type. Whole-study findings and limits: CMV-specific TCR beta clonotypes restricted by HLA-C were the ones dominating the ex vivo response. Cumulated frequencies of public TCR beta families served to identify carriers of CMV plus the relevant HLA.

This clonotype was observed at least ten times. Its specificity is not known. The CDR3 spans 14 residues. Germline CDR1 MGHDK, CDR2 SYGVNS. V gave up 5 bases and J gave up 4 bases, with 12 bases separating them. TCRdb analysed the reads with MiXCR anew, one entry per CDR3 protein. The table records under 300,000 distinct CDR3 sequences, about 12% of them present only once. The sequenced sample consisted of PBMCs. The chain combines TRBV25-1 with TRBJ2-1; a weak D match, TRBD2 (6 bases). This TCR derives from a human donor in good health (CMV status not recorded). Some clones in this sample may be carry-over from other donors' samples. The DNA for the CDR3 is TGTGCCAGCAGTTACACGGGAGAATACAATGAGCAGTTCTTC. This encodes CASSYTGEYNEQFF.